Described below is a single TCR beta chain sequence and its context. What it binds is unknown. The protocol was immunoSEQ multiplex PCR, while the TCRdb copy is restricted to in-frame clones and leaves out a portion. Of 130,000 or so clones in the sample, around 90% were seen once. The data were taken from a study of T cell responses to AZD1222 COVID-19 vaccine. Whole-study results and caveats: Donors in the cohort were predominantly white British and more often female, and clonal diversity was possibly underestimated. In all cases, repertoires were sampled only after the peak T cell response. Reportedly, nearly half of unique spike TCRs recognized epitopes outside B.1.351/B.1.1.7 mutations.

Looked up from germline, CDR1 is SGHRS and CDR2 is YFSETQ. The CDR3 runs to 15 residues. J lost 9 bases, V lost 0 bases, and 8 bases had no gene match. The chain uses TRBV5-1 and TRBJ2-2; 7 nucleotides match TRBD1. The specimen comprised peripheral blood, sampled 28 days after the second AZD1222 dose. The source is an adult who received the AZD1222 COVID-19 vaccine. The CDR3 reads CASSLVGRGTRELFF. CDR3 coding DNA: TGCGCCAGCAGCTTGGTAGGCAGGGGGACCCGGGAGCTGTTTTTT.